The 10 T cell receptor beta chains below all came from one sample that was sequenced in a study of identical twins. MiXCR, applied by TCRdb to the 5' RACE reads, yields one record per CDR3 protein. The repertoire holds some 570,000 distinct CDR3 sequences, 20% to 25% seen once, with approximately 0.5% in the top ten. The same specimen was also included in a second study, on yellow fever vaccine responses in identical twins.

The source material was CD4+ T cells sorted from blood. Receptors were obtained from a woman in her late teens or twenties in good health.

The V gene is TRBV20-1, the J gene TRBJ2-5; no definite D call. This CDR3 contains 14 residues. CDR1 is DFQATT and CDR2 is SNEGSKA in the germline V gene (reference sequence). With 3 bases removed from V and 0 bases from J, the gap between germline ends came to 11 bases. The CDR3: CSARYGLYQETQYF. The CDR3 nucleotides are TGCAGTGCTAGGTACGGGCTGTACCAAGAGACCCAGTACTTC.

This clonotype was picked up a small number of times. The gene calls are TRBV18 and TRBJ2-6; TRBD2 is a possible D gene (5 bases). Looked up from germline, CDR1 is KGHSH and CDR2 is LQKENI. Trimming left V 5 bases short and J 1 base short, with 15 bases between. The CDR3 consists of 17 residues. The CDR3 loop reads CASSRREILSGANVLTF. As DNA, the CDR3 is TGTGCCAGCTCAAGACGGGAAATCCTTTCTGGGGCCAACGTCCTGACTTTC.

This clonotype was seen repeatedly, ten times or more. The chain has TRBV9 and TRBJ2-2; perhaps TRBD1 as D (6 bases). Trimming stripped 4 bases from V and 0 bases from J, with 10 bases between. The CDR3 is 15 residues long. Germline values: CDR1 SGDLS, CDR2 YYNGEE. CDR3 in DNA: TGTGCCAGCAGCTCCGGGACACCGAACACCGGGGAGCTGTTTTTT. It translates to CASSSGTPNTGELFF. The whole variable domain, filled in from reference TRBV9 and TRBJ2-2, reads DSGVTQTPKHLITATGQRVTLRCSPRSGDLSVYWYQQSLDQGLQFLIQYYNGEERAKGNILERFSAQQFPDLHSELNLSSLELGDSALYFCASSSGTPNTGELFFGEGSRLTVL.

The rearrangement joins TRBV5-1 to TRBJ2-2; the D gene is possibly TRBD2 (6 bases). The V gene lost 4 bases and the J gene lost 3 bases, with 13 bases spanning the gap. This CDR3 is 15 amino acids long. Germline values: CDR1 SGHRS, CDR2 YFSETQ. CDR3 in DNA: TGCGCCAGCAGCGTGGGACTCCGCGACACCGGGGAGCTGTTTTTT. It is translated as CASSVGLRDTGELFF.

V gene TRBV19 combines with J gene TRBJ2-2; D call uncertain. V dropped 4 bases and J dropped 4 bases, with 10 bases sitting between them. The CDR3 sequence is 14 residues long. From germline, CDR1 is LNHDA and CDR2 SQIVND (reference sequence). The CDR3 spells CASSNQHTTGELFF. CDR3 DNA sequence: TGTGCCAGTAGTAACCAACACACCACCGGGGAGCTGTTTTTT.

The chain is built from TRBV6-5 and TRBJ2-4; a weak D match, TRBD1 (6 bases). Trimming pared 4 bases from V and 1 base from J, leaving 17 bases between. This CDR3 has 17 residues. Germline V gene lookup returns CDR1 MNHEY and CDR2 SVGAGI. The DNA of the CDR3 is TGTGCCAGCAGTTCCTCAGGGCAGGGGTTCGCCAAAAACATTCAGTACTTC. Translated, it gives CASSSSGQGFAKNIQYF.

This clonotype was recorded a few times. The genes are TRBV7-9 and TRBJ2-4; either TRBD1 or TRBD2 may supply D (5 bases each). The V end lost 5 bases, the J end lost 9 bases, and 17 bases lay between the germline ends. There are 14 residues in the CDR3. The V gene's germline CDR1 is SEHNR and CDR2 FQNEAQ (reference sequence). The CDR3, as DNA: TGTGCCAGCAGCCCCCGACCCGGGGCCGGCATTCAGTACTTC. Residues: CASSPRPGAGIQYF. The full variable domain, completed using reference TRBV7-9 and TRBJ2-4, is DTGVSQNPRHKITKRGQNVTFRCDPISEHNRLYWYRQTLGQGPEFLTYFQNEAQLEKSRLLSDRFSAERPKGSFSTLEIQRTEQGDSAMYLCASSPRPGAGIQYFGAGTRLSVL.

This chain joins TRBV24-1 and TRBJ1-2, with 8 positions matching TRBD1. Losses at the gene ends were 6 bases for V and 2 bases for J; bases not matched to a gene: 1. The CDR3 sequence is 13 residues long. The germline V gene encodes CDR1 KGHDR and CDR2 SFDVKD. The DNA for the CDR3 is TGTGCCACCAGTAGGACAGGGAACTATGGCTACACCTTC. Protein product: CATSRTGNYGYTF.

The V call is TRBV19, the J call TRBJ2-2; tentative D call: TRBD1 (5 bases). The germline gives CDR1 LNHDA, CDR2 SQIVND (reference sequence). V lost 3 bases, J lost 1 base, and 9 bases lay in between. This CDR3 spans 15 amino acids. CDR3 sequence reads: CASSMETVNTGELFF. DNA for the CDR3: TGTGCCAGTAGTATGGAGACAGTGAACACCGGGGAGCTGTTTTTT.

This clonotype appeared a few times. This chain uses TRBV24-1 with TRBJ2-1; D is ambiguous. Trimming took 4 bases from V and 6 from J, leaving 18 bases between them. This CDR3 contains 16 residues. The germline CDR1 and CDR2 sequences are KGHDR and SFDVKD. CDR3 nucleotides: TGTGCCACCAGTGACCCGAACTACGGATTCCTCAATGAGCAGTTCTTC. This gives the protein CATSDPNYGFLNEQFF.